Below are 10 T cell receptor beta chains sequenced from a single sample in a study of shared clonotypes between healthy human individuals. Repertoires were generated with immunoSEQ multiplex PCR, while TCRdb's copy carries only in-frame clones and drops some. The sample records 2 million to 2.5 million clones, roughly 95% being singletons. Naive-designated CD8 cells lacked CD45RO, were positively enriched for CCR7, and omitted terminally differentiated effector memory CD45RA+ cells. The sequencing input was naive CD8+ T cells sorted from blood. These receptors all stem from a man between 18 and 35 years old in good health.

J is TRBJ2-7 and V is TRBV5-8; the match to TRBD1 covers 9 bases. The germline V gene has CDR1 SGHTS and CDR2 YDEGEE. This CDR3 has 15 amino acids. Trimming took 4 bases from V and 0 from J; bases not matched to a gene: 5. The CDR3 sequence is CASSLGQGLSYEQYF. CDR3 sequence (DNA): TGTGCCAGCAGCCTGGGACAGGGCCTCTCCTACGAGCAGTACTTC.

This sequence joins TRBV13 and TRBJ1-1; 11 bases agree with TRBD1. The CDR3 sequence is 15 residues long. Germline CDR1 PRHDT, CDR2 FYEKMQ (reference sequence). V lost 4 bases to trimming and J lost 3 bases; unmatched junction nucleotides: 4. CDR3 loop: CASSSGQGAYTEAFF. The CDR3 DNA follows: TGTGCCAGCAGCTCAGGACAGGGGGCCTACACTGAAGCTTTCTTT.

Here the CDR3 DNA reads TGTGCCAGCAGCTTAGTAGGGGGGGGACAGCCCCAGCATTTT. Its protein product is CASSLVGGGQPQHF. V gene TRBV7-9 combines with J gene TRBJ1-5; tentative D call: TRBD1 (6 bases). V was shortened by 1 base and J by 7 bases, with 11 bases between the two germline ends. Germline CDR1 and CDR2: SEHNR and FQNEAQ (reference sequence). The CDR3 consists of 14 residues.

This chain uses TRBV4-1 with TRBJ1-6; D is unresolved. The germline V gene has CDR1 MGHRA and CDR2 YSYEKL. The CDR3 has 15 amino acids. V was clipped by 3 bases and J by 6 bases, with 12 bases between them. CDR3 residues: CASSQIWPGNSPLHF. The CDR3 coding sequence is TGCGCCAGCAGCCAGATTTGGCCAGGTAATTCACCCCTCCACTTT.

On this clone: This specimen includes other DNA sequences encoding the same CDR3. The chain is built from TRBV9 and TRBJ2-5; D tentatively fits TRBD1 or TRBD2 (5 bases each). V lost 3 bases, J lost 5 bases, and 8 bases lay in between. This CDR3 comprises 12 residues. The germline V gene has CDR1 SGDLS and CDR2 YYNGEE. The CDR3 loop reads CASSDEGETQYF. CDR3 bases: TGTGCCAGCAGCGACGAGGGGGAGACCCAGTACTTC.

The V gene is TRBV27, the J gene TRBJ1-2; D is possibly TRBD1 (6 bases). CDR1 MNHEY and CDR2 SMNVEV come from the germline V gene (reference sequence). Between the trimmed V and J ends, which lost 0 bases and 0 bases, there was a span of 14 bases. The CDR3 consists of 17 residues. CDR3 DNA sequence: TGTGCCAGCAGTTTATCGGGGGCGGGATTAGCTAACTATGGCTACACCTTC. It specifies CASSLSGAGLANYGYTF.

The chain recombines TRBV4-1 with TRBJ2-3; 10 nucleotides match TRBD2. Trimming at V came to 2 bases and at J to 5 bases, leaving 4 bases not matched to a gene. CDR1 is MGHRA and CDR2 is YSYEKL in the germline V gene. This CDR3 has 15 amino acids. The CDR3 DNA reads as TGCGCCAGCAGCCAACTAGCGGGAGTTGGAGATACGCAGTATTTT. Encoded protein: CASSQLAGVGDTQYF.

J is TRBJ2-6 and V is TRBV7-9; D gene unclear. Germline CDR1 SEHNR, CDR2 FQNEAQ (reference sequence). Trimming took 1 base from V and 0 from J, leaving 13 bases between them. The CDR3 is 18 residues long. CDR3 in DNA: TGTGCCAGCAGCTTAGAGGTCCCAGTTAGCTCTGGGGCCAACGTCCTGACTTTC. Amino acids: CASSLEVPVSSGANVLTF.

This rearrangement joins TRBV7-6 to TRBJ2-7, with 8 positions matching TRBD1. CDR1 and CDR2 from the germline V gene are SGHVS and FNYEAQ. CDR3 length: 18 residues. Trimming removed 8 bases from V and 0 bases from J; junction bases left unmatched: 18. CDR3: CASASGPGTGQSSYEQYF. The CDR3 region has the DNA TGTGCCAGCGCATCGGGGCCGGGGACAGGTCAGAGCTCCTACGAGCAGTACTTC.

This chain uses TRBV4-1 with TRBJ1-4; weak D call: TRBD1 (5 bases). The germline CDR1 and CDR2 sequences are MGHRA and YSYEKL. CDR3 size: 16 residues. Trimming pared 3 bases from V and 4 bases from J, leaving 15 bases between. This CDR3 reads CASSQALGGINEKLFF. CDR3 DNA sequence: TGCGCCAGCAGCCAGGCCCTCGGGGGGATTAATGAAAAACTGTTTTTT.